The rows below give T cell receptor beta chains drawn from one sample of a study of CD8+ T cells in alopecia areata. Generated by immunoSEQ multiplex PCR, the TCRdb table keeps only in-frame clones and is missing some. Of around 150,000 clones in the sample, around two thirds were seen once. The material sequenced was CD8+ T cells sorted from blood. These receptors were obtained from a human donor in good health. Both conserved end residues are part of each CDR3. D genes are given only for firm matches. Size values are once, few and many counts, or a class for expanded clones, and some rows have none.

D gene,V gene,clone size,J gene,CDR3 DNA,CDR3 protein
NA,TRBV19,NA,TRBJ2-7,TGTGCCAGCTCTGGGGGACCTGGATTAGAGCAGTACTTC,CASSGGPGLEQYF
NA,TRBV7-9,NA,TRBJ2-4,TGTGCCAGCAGCTTAGACGTGGGTACCAAAAACATTCAGTACTTC,CASSLDVGTKNIQYF
TRBD2,TRBV27,few,TRBJ2-5,TGTGCCAGCAGTTTATTTCATTCCGGACTAGCGGGAGAGACCCAGTACTTC,CASSLFHSGLAGETQYF
NA,TRBV7-9,NA,TRBJ1-5,TGTGCCAGCAGCACTACACAGGAGTACAATCAGCCCCAGCATTTT,CASSTTQEYNQPQHF
TRBD2,TRBV5-6,NA,TRBJ2-2,TGTGCCAGCAGCTTCCAGCGGGAGGCAAACACCGGGGAGCTGTTTTTT,CASSFQREANTGELFF
NA,TRBV7-2,NA,TRBJ2-3,TGTGCCAGCAGCTTAGCTCCTTCGAGGAGGATCACAGATACGCAGTATTTT,CASSLAPSRRITDTQYF
NA,TRBV7-9,NA,TRBJ2-1,TGTGCCAGCAGTGCTACTAGCGAGCAGTTCTTC,CASSATSEQFF
NA,TRBV28,many,TRBJ2-5,TGTGCCAGCACCCTAAACGAATCAGGGGAGGAAGAGACCCAGTACTTC,CASTLNESGEEETQYF
TRBD1,TRBV25-1,NA,TRBJ1-3,TGTGCCAGCAGCAGGGGGAGAGGAAACACCATATATTTT,CASSRGRGNTIYF
NA,TRBV29-1,once,TRBJ1-2,TGCAGCGTTGAAGATTGGGTGGAGGACTCCCACTATGGCTACACCTTC,CSVEDWVEDSHYGYTF
NA,TRBV7-9,NA,TRBJ2-3,TGTGCCAGCAGCCCCCCCGAGGTTGGCAGACGCACAGATACGCAGTATTTT,CASSPPEVGRRTDTQYF
TRBD1,TRBV29-1,NA,TRBJ1-2,TGCAGCGTTGAGCCAGGGGGTGACTATGGCTACACCTTC,CSVEPGGDYGYTF
TRBD2,TRBV30,NA,TRBJ2-1,TGTGCCTGGAGTCCAGCGGGATACTCCTACAATGAGCAGTTCTTC,CAWSPAGYSYNEQFF
NA,TRBV4-1,NA,TRBJ2-7,TGCGCCAGCAGCCAGATTACCACCGCGGACGAGCAGTACTTC,CASSQITTADEQYF
NA,TRBV9,few,TRBJ1-1,TGTGCCAGCAGCGTATCATTCCGGACAGCGGCTTTCTTT,CASSVSFRTAAFF
NA,TRBV6-1,NA,TRBJ2-7,TGTGCCAGCAGTGAAAGGGACGGCGCCTACGAGCAGTACTTC,CASSERDGAYEQYF
TRBD2,TRBV30,NA,TRBJ2-7,TGTGCCTGGAGTGCGGCGTCCCTACTAGCGGGAGGTGTCTACGAGCAGTACTTC,CAWSAASLLAGGVYEQYF
NA,TRBV27,NA,TRBJ2-1,TGTGCCAGCAGCGACGGACTCTACAAGGTCTTC,CASSDGLYKVF
TRBD1,TRBV6-5,NA,TRBJ2-7,TGTGCCAGCAGCCCCCGGGACAGGGGGCTCGAGCAGTACTTC,CASSPRDRGLEQYF
TRBD1,TRBV4-1,NA,TRBJ1-5,TGTGCCAGCAGCCAAGTAGGGACAGCAGATCAGCCCCAGCATTTT,CASSQVGTADQPQHF
NA,TRBV6-4,few,TRBJ1-2,TGTGCCAGCAGTGACCTTACAGGGACCGGCTACACCTTC,CASSDLTGTGYTF
NA,TRBV7-9,hyperexpanded,TRBJ2-1,TGTGCCAGCAGCCCCATGTTGAGGGTAGGCAATGAGCAGTTCTTC,CASSPMLRVGNEQFF
NA,TRBV5-1,NA,TRBJ2-7,TGCGCCAGCAGCTTGGTTGTGGGAGTAAACCCCCCCGGGTTCTACGAGCAGTACTTC,CASSLVVGVNPPGFYEQYF
TRBD1,TRBV29-1,NA,TRBJ1-2,TGCAGCGCCTCCGGGACAGGGGTTGCCACCTTC,CSASGTGVATF
NA,TRBV14,NA,TRBJ2-7,TGTGCCAGCAGCCCAGCCCGATTCCACGAGCAGTACTTC,CASSPARFHEQYF
NA,TRBV13,NA,TRBJ2-3,TGTGCCAGCAGCTTACGGGGGGATACGCAGTATTTT,CASSLRGDTQYF
NA,TRBV11-2,few,TRBJ2-5,TGTGCCAGCAGCTTGTGGGAGACCCAGTACTTC,CASSLWETQYF
NA,TRBV9,many,TRBJ2-7,TGTGCCAGCAGCGTAGGGGACGGGAACTACGAGCAGTACTTC,CASSVGDGNYEQYF
NA,TRBV19,NA,TRBJ2-7,TGTGCCAGTAGTATGCATAGCACGTACGAGCAGTACTTC,CASSMHSTYEQYF
NA,TRBV19,NA,TRBJ2-5,TGTGCCAGTAGTATTAAGCGGGCTCAAGAGACCCAGTACTTC,CASSIKRAQETQYF
NA,TRBV7-6,NA,TRBJ2-7,TGTGCCAGCAGCTTAGTGAAGGGAGACGAGCAGTACTTC,CASSLVKGDEQYF
NA,TRBV5-6,NA,TRBJ2-7,TGTGCCAGCAGCCCGGGGCCCGGATCCTACGAGCAGTACTTC,CASSPGPGSYEQYF
NA,TRBV29-1,few,TRBJ2-2,TGCAGCATTAGACGGGCCAGCACCGGGGAGCTGTTTTTT,CSIRRASTGELFF
TRBD1,TRBV7-8,NA,TRBJ2-5,TGTGCCAGCAGCTCCCGGGACAGGGCACAAGAGACCCAGTACTTC,CASSSRDRAQETQYF
TRBD2,TRBV5-6,NA,TRBJ2-7,TGTGCCAGCAGCTTGATGTCTAGCGGAGGACTCTACGAGCAGTACTTC,CASSLMSSGGLYEQYF
TRBD1,TRBV6-5,NA,TRBJ2-7,TGTGCCAGCAGCTCCGGGACAGGGGTAATCGAGCAGTACTTC,CASSSGTGVIEQYF
NA,TRBV9,few,TRBJ1-1,TGTGCCAGCAGCGTAGTAGAGGGCACTGAAGCTTTCTTT,CASSVVEGTEAFF
NA,TRBV15,NA,TRBJ2-2,TGTGCCACCAGCAGAGATTCTCCGGGCGAGAACACCGGGGAGCTGTTTTTT,CATSRDSPGENTGELFF
NA,TRBV25-1,once,TRBJ2-5,TGTGCCAGCAGTGGAGTAAAAGGGGCCACTACATTTCAAGAGACCCAGTACTTC,CASSGVKGATTFQETQYF
NA,TRBV25-1,few,TRBJ2-1,TGTGCCAGCAGTGAATCGCGAACAGGGTACAATGAGCAGTTCTTC,CASSESRTGYNEQFF
TRBD1,TRBV29-1,few,TRBJ2-3,TGCAGCGCCAGAAAAACCGGGACAGGGCCCCTCACAGATACGCAGTATTTT,CSARKTGTGPLTDTQYF
NA,TRBV2,NA,TRBJ2-2,TGTGCCAGCAGTGAAGGGACTGAGGATGTCGGGGAGCTGTTTTTT,CASSEGTEDVGELFF
NA,TRBV6-5,NA,TRBJ2-5,TGTGCCAGCAGTTACTTGAGCGGAAAAGAGACCCAGTACTTC,CASSYLSGKETQYF
NA,TRBV9,NA,TRBJ2-2,TGTGCCAGCAGCGTAGTCGGTGGATCCGGAAGCGAGCTGTTTTTT,CASSVVGGSGSELFF
NA,TRBV5-4,NA,TRBJ2-7,TGTGCCAGCAGCTTGGGGTATCACGAGCAGTACTTC,CASSLGYHEQYF